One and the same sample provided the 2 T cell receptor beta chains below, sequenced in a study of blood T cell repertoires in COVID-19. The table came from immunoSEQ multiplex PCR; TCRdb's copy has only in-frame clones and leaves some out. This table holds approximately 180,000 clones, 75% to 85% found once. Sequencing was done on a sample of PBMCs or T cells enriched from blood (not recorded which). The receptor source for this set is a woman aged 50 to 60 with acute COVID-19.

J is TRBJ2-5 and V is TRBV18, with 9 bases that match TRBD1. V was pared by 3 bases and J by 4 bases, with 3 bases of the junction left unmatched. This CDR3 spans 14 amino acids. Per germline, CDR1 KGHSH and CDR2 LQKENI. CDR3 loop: CASSPMTGGETQYF. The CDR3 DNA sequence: TGTGCCAGCTCACCGATGACAGGGGGAGAGACCCAGTACTTC.

This chain's CDR3 is CASSFGQNSGNTIYF. The CDR3 region has the DNA TGCGCCAGCAGCTTCGGACAGAACTCTGGAAACACCATATATTTT. The V and J genes are TRBV5-1 and TRBJ1-3, with D maybe TRBD1 (6 bases). The V gene lost 2 bases and the J gene lost 0 bases, with 9 bases spanning the gap. This CDR3 is built from 15 residues. The V gene's germline CDR1 is SGHRS and CDR2 YFSETQ.